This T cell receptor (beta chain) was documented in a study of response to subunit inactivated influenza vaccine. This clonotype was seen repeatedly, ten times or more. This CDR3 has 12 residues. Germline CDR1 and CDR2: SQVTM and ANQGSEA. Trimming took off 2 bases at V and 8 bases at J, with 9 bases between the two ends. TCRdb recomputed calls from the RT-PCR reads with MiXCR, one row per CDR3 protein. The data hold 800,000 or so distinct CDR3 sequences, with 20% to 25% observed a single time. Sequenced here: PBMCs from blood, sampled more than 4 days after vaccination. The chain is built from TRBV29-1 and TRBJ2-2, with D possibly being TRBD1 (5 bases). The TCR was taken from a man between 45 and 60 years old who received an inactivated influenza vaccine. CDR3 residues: CSVEQGSGELFF. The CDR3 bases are TGCAGCGTTGAACAGGGTTCTGGGGAGCTGTTTTTT.